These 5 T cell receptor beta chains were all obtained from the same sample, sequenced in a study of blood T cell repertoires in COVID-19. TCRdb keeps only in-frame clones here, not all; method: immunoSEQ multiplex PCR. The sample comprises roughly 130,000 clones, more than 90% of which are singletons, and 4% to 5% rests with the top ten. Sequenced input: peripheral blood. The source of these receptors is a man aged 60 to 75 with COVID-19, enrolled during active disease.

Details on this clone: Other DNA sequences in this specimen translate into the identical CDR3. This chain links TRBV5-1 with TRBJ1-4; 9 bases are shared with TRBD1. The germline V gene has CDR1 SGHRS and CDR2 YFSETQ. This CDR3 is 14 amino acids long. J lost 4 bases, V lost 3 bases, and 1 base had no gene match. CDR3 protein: CASSSTGGNEKLFF. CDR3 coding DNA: TGCGCCAGCAGCTCGACAGGGGGTAATGAAAAACTGTTTTTT.

CDR3 sequence reads: CASSQDTGDSATNEKLFF. The CDR3, as DNA: TGCGCCAGCAGCCAAGATACAGGGGATTCGGCAACTAATGAAAAACTGTTTTTT. The chain combines TRBV4-1 with TRBJ1-4, with TRBD1 matching over 7 bases. CDR1 MGHRA and CDR2 YSYEKL come from the germline V gene. The CDR3 consists of 18 residues. With V trimmed by 0 bases and J by 0 bases, 7 bases remained unmatched.

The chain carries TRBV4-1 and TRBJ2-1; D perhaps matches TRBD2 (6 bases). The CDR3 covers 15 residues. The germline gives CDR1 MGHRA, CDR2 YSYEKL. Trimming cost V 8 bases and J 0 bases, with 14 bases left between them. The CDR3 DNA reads TGCGCCAGCTCCCGTCAGACTAGCTCCTACAATGAGCAGTTCTTC. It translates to CASSRQTSSYNEQFF.

Here the CDR3 reads CASSRQGDNQPQHF. CDR3 in DNA: TGTGCCAGCAGCCGACAGGGGGACAATCAGCCCCAGCATTTT. This chain uses TRBV6-2 or TRBV6-3 with TRBJ1-5; 9 nucleotides match TRBD1. V trimming: 6 bases; J trimming: 3 bases; junction bases outside the gene matches: 3. The CDR3 is 14 amino acids. Looked up from germline, CDR1 is MNHEY and CDR2 is SVGEGT.

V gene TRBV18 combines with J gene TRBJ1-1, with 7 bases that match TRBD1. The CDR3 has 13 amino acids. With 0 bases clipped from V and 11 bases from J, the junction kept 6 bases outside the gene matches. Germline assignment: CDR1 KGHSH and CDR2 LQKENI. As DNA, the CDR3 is TGTGCCAGCTCACCACCAGAGGGGGCGGGGGCTTTCTTT. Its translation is CASSPPEGAGAFF.